One T cell receptor beta chain is described in this entry. Other DNA sequences of this sample code for an identical CDR3. Germline lookup yields CDR1 SGHRS and CDR2 YFSETQ. V lost 0 bases and J lost 3; bases outside the gene matches: 2. The CDR3 extends over 16 amino acids. Sequencing was performed with immunoSEQ multiplex PCR; in TCRdb, only in-frame clones are kept and a portion is missing. Altogether approximately 270,000 clones are present, around 83% being singletons, with the ten largest covering about 9.6%. These data come from a study of blood T cell repertoires in COVID-19. Study-wide context: T cells, B-cell-depleted T cells, or PBMCs provided the cDNA or gDNA that served as material.

The sequencing input was peripheral blood. This chain joins TRBV5-1 and TRBJ2-1, with 11 nucleotides matching TRBD2. This clonotype was sampled from a man at least 80 years old with acute or convalescent COVID-19. The CDR3 nucleotides are TGCGCCAGCAGCTTGGAGGGGACTAGCGGCTACAATGAGCAGTTCTTC. Translation: CASSLEGTSGYNEQFF.